This entry lists 13 T cell receptor beta chains sequenced from one sample in a study of blood T cell repertoires in COVID-19. Assay used: immunoSEQ multiplex PCR; TCRdb lists only in-frame clones, some missing. The sample shows about 250,000 clones, about 90% of them seen only once. Sequencing used peripheral blood. These receptors all come from a man younger than 40 with COVID-19, enrolled during active disease.

V and J are TRBV6-1 and TRBJ1-5; TRBD1 agrees at 7 bases. The CDR3 has 14 amino acids. CDR1 and CDR2 (germline): MNHNS, SASEGT. V was pared by 3 bases and J by 4 bases, with 3 bases of the junction left unmatched. The CDR3 nucleotides read TGTGCCAGCAGTGAGATACAGGGGAATCAGCCCCAGCATTTT. Translated: CASSEIQGNQPQHF.

Worth noting for this clone: Because the CDR3's place on the DNA is in doubt, the DNA is left out and the CDR3 is given as listed by TCRdb. V and J are TRBV5-1 and TRBJ1-2; the D call of TRBD1 is as the table states it, not checked on the DNA. Germline lookup yields CDR1 SGHRS and CDR2 YFSETQ. The CDR3 length equals 21 residues, ends included. CDR3 sequence: CASSTGVYYGYTFGSGTLYTF.

J is TRBJ1-3 and V is TRBV9; TRBD1 is a possible D gene (5 bases). CDR3 length: 15 amino acids. CDR1 and CDR2 (germline): SGDLS, YYNGEE. V was shortened by 4 bases and J by 4 bases, with 15 bases between the two germline ends. CDR3 in amino acids: CASSFDGTKGNTIYF. In DNA form, the CDR3 reads TGTGCCAGCAGCTTCGATGGGACTAAGGGAAACACCATATATTTT.

The chain has TRBV27 and TRBJ1-6; TRBD1 is a possible D gene (6 bases). The CDR3 sequence is 15 residues long. Trimming shortened V by 2 bases and J by 8 bases, and 13 bases separated the two germline ends. From germline, CDR1 is MNHEY and CDR2 SMNVEV (reference sequence). The CDR3: CASSLSYRADSPLHF. DNA for the CDR3: TGTGCCAGCAGTTTAAGCTACAGGGCGGATTCACCCCTCCACTTT.

The chain joins TRBV19 to TRBJ2-7, with 11 bases lining up with TRBD2. The CDR3 is 16 residues long. The trim removed 3 bases at V and 3 bases at J, leaving 7 bases unmatched. The germline V gene encodes CDR1 LNHDA and CDR2 SQIVND (reference sequence). The chain's CDR3 is CASSMIAGGPVYEQYF. For the CDR3, the DNA is TGTGCCAGTAGTATGATAGCGGGGGGGCCTGTCTACGAGCAGTACTTC. The full variable domain, its missing parts supplied by reference TRBV19 and TRBJ2-7, is DGGITQSPKYLFRKEGQNVTLSCEQNLNHDAMYWYRQDPGQGLRLIYYSQIVNDFQKGDIAEGYSVSREKKESFPLTVTSAQKNPTAFYLCASSMIAGGPVYEQYFGPGTRLTVT.

The chain has TRBV7-9 and TRBJ1-1, with 9 bases identical to TRBD1. CDR1 is SEHNR, CDR2 FQNEAQ, per germline (reference sequence). V lost 2 bases, J lost 4 bases, and 2 bases stayed unmatched. CDR3 length: 14 amino acids. For the CDR3, the DNA is TGTGCCAGCAGCTTACAACAGGGGGCCACTGAAGCTTTCTTT. Translated, it gives CASSLQQGATEAFF.

This chain uses TRBV11-3 with TRBJ2-2; 10 bases map to TRBD2. Germline V gives CDR1 SGHNT, CDR2 YENEEA. The V gene end was trimmed by 2 bases and the J gene end by 0 bases; junction bases not matched to a gene: 3. The CDR3 covers 17 residues. CDR3 protein: CASSLLAGGSNTGELFF. DNA of the CDR3: TGTGCCAGCAGCTTATTAGCGGGGGGCTCGAACACCGGGGAGCTGTTTTTT.

The V and J genes are TRBV5-4 and TRBJ2-1; perhaps TRBD1 as D (6 bases). This CDR3 spans 15 amino acids. V dropped 4 bases and J dropped 2 bases, with 13 bases sitting between them. CDR1 is SGHNT, CDR2 YYREEE, per germline (reference sequence). CDR3 residues: CASSIRGFTYNEQFF. CDR3 coding DNA: TGTGCCAGCAGCATCAGGGGTTTCACCTACAATGAGCAGTTCTTC.

This clone was seen just once. This rearrangement joins TRBV7-9 to TRBJ1-1; 8 positions agree with TRBD1. The V segment lost 5 bases and the J segment 0 bases; nucleotides outside the gene matches: 5. The CDR3 totals 15 residues. From germline, CDR1 is SEHNR and CDR2 FQNEAQ (reference sequence). CDR3 in amino acids: CASSPTGQVNTEAFF. CDR3 bases: TGTGCCAGCAGCCCAACGGGACAGGTGAACACTGAAGCTTTCTTT. Drawing the rest from reference TRBV7-9 and TRBJ1-1, the complete variable domain is DTGVSQNPRHKITKRGQNVTFRCDPISEHNRLYWYRQTLGQGPEFLTYFQNEAQLEKSRLLSDRFSAERPKGSFSTLEIQRTEQGDSAMYLCASSPTGQVNTEAFFGQGTRLTVV.

The rearrangement links TRBV4-1 to TRBJ1-3; TRBD1 aligns across 8 bases. The trim removed 5 bases at V and 1 base at J, leaving 13 bases unmatched. The CDR3 has 18 amino acids. Germline values: CDR1 MGHRA, CDR2 YSYEKL. The CDR3 loop is CASSSAGTGRLSGNTIYF. The CDR3 bases are TGCGCCAGCAGCTCTGCCGGGACAGGACGTTTATCTGGAAACACCATATATTTT.

The rearrangement links TRBV10-3 to TRBJ1-6; a weak D match, TRBD1 (5 bases). This CDR3 region has 14 residues. CDR1 is ENHRY and CDR2 is SYGVKD in the germline V gene. The ends were cut back, 10 bases at V and 7 bases at J, with 17 bases in the middle. CDR3: CATAGGWENSPLHF. The CDR3 coding sequence is TGTGCCACCGCGGGGGGGTGGGAGAATTCACCCCTCCACTTT.

This chain connects TRBV5-1 to TRBJ1-2; no clear D. The V gene's germline CDR1 is SGHRS and CDR2 YFSETQ. V lost 2 bases, J lost 5 bases, and 16 bases lay in between. The CDR3 runs 15 residues. In DNA form, the CDR3 reads TGCGCCAGCAGCTTACCCCCGGTGGGAGGGTATGGCTACACCTTC. Translated, it gives CASSLPPVGGYGYTF.

V and J are TRBV6-5 and TRBJ1-1; D not certain. Germline V gives CDR1 MNHEY, CDR2 SVGAGI. This CDR3 spans 15 amino acids. In DNA, the CDR3 is TGTGCTTCGAGGGCTTGGGAGGCAGGGAACACTGAAGCTTTCTTT. Its translation: CASRAWEAGNTEAFF.